The subject of this entry is one T cell receptor beta chain. Its target is not known. This entry is derived from a study of graft-versus-host responses after intestinal transplantation. CDR3 size: 16 residues. The J segment lost 7 bases and the V segment lost 4 bases, leaving 12 bases of the junction unmatched. Germline CDR1 reads MDHEN; CDR2 reads SYDVKM. Clones were read by immunoSEQ multiplex PCR, and TCRdb kept only the in-frame ones, dropping some. Here the sample spans more than 65,000 clones, 90% to 95% being singletons. The chain couples TRBV28 to TRBJ1-5, with 8 bases fitting TRBD1. This material consisted of unstimulated CD8+ T cells sorted from spleen or lymph node cells, taken before intestinal transplant. The sequence came from a human donor who received an intestinal transplant. This chain's CDR3 is CASSSAGGRTKQPQHF. CDR3 nucleotides: TGTGCCAGCAGTTCCGCAGGGGGCCGGACTAAACAGCCCCAGCATTTT.